This T cell receptor (beta chain) stems from a study of cytomegalovirus exposure and HLA in healthy donors. Overall study findings and caveats: The majority of TCR sequences were rare, yet some public TCRs appeared in many donors.

The V gene's germline CDR1 is SGDLS and CDR2 YYNGEE. Trimming cost V 4 bases and J 3 bases; bases outside gene matches: 7. The CDR3 is 14 amino acids. PCR employed 60 Vbeta and 13 Jbeta primers. Using immunoSEQ multiplex PCR, the repertoire was profiled, and TCRdb retains in-frame clones only, with some absent. Listed are more than 45,000 clones; around a sixth falls within the top ten. Concerning this clone itself: Its target is unknown.

The sample comprised PBMCs. V gene TRBV9 combines with J gene TRBJ2-7, with TRBD1 identical over 7 bases. This sequence originates from a male donor in good health and CMV-seronegative. The CDR3 sequence is CASSSGQRYYEQYF. The CDR3 nucleotides are TGTGCCAGCAGCTCGGGACAGAGATACTACGAGCAGTACTTC.